The sequence of this TCR beta chain was determined in a study of shared clonotypes between healthy human individuals. The study's findings and limits: Among several donors, approximately 5% of naive CD4 clonotypes were found in common. Larger richness was generally estimated for naive than memory subsets. Rarefaction gave evidence that sorted-subset sequencing remained incomplete despite large depth.

The CDR3 consists of 17 residues. Trimming at V came to 5 bases and at J to 1 base, leaving 13 bases not matched to a gene. CDR1 is SEHNR, CDR2 FQNEAQ, per germline (reference sequence). As to this clone: Antigen unknown.

The naive CD8 fraction comprised CD45RO-negative cells positively selected for CCR7 and excluded terminally differentiated effector memory CD45RA+ cells. Clones were sequenced by immunoSEQ multiplex PCR, and TCRdb holds only the in-frame ones, with some missing. The sample holds roughly 2.1 million clones; 90% to 95% are singletons and the top ten take roughly 1.8%. This sequence was found in a man between 18 and 35 years old in good health. Some clones in this sample may be carry-over from other donors' samples. The chain is built from TRBV7-9 and TRBJ2-7; 8 positions match TRBD2. Specimen: naive CD8+ T cells from PBMCs. In DNA form, the CDR3 reads TGTGCCAGCAGCCCAATTCGGGGGGGAAAACTTTCCTACGAGCAGTACTTC. Encoded protein: CASSPIRGGKLSYEQYF.